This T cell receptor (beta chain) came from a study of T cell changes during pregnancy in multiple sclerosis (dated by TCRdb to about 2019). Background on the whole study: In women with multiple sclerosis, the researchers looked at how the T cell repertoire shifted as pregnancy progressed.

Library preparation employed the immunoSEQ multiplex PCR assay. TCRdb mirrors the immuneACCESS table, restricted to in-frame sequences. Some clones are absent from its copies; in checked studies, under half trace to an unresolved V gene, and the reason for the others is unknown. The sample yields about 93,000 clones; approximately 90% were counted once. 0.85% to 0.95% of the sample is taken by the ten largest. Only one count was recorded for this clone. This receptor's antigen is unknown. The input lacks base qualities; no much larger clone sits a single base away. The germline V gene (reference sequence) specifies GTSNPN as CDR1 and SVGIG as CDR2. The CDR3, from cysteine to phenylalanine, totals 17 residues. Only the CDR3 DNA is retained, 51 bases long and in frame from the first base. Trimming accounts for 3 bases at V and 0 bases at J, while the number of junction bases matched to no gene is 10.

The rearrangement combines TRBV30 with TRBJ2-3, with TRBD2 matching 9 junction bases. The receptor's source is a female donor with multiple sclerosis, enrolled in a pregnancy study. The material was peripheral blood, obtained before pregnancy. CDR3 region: CAWRTSGGPGSTDTQYF. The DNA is TGTGCCTGGAGAACAAGCGGGGGGCCTGGGAGCACAGATACGCAGTATTTT.